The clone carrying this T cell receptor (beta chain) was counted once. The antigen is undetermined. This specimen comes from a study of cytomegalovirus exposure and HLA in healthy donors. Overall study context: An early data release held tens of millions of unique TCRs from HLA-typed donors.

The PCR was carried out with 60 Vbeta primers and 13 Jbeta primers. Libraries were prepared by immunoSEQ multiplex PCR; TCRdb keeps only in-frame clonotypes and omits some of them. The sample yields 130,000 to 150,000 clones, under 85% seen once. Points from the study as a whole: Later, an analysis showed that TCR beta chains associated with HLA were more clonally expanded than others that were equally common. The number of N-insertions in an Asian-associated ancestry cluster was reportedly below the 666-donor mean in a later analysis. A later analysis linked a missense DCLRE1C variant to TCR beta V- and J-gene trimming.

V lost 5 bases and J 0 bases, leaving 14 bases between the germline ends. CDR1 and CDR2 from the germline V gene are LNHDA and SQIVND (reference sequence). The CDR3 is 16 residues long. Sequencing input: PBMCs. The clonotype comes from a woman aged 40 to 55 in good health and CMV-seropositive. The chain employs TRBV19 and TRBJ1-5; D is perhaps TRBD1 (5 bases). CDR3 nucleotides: TGTGCCAGTAGTCTGGTGGGGGACTATAGCAATCAGCCCCAGCATTTT. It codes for CASSLVGDYSNQPQHF. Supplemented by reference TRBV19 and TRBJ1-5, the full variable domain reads DGGITQSPKYLFRKEGQNVTLSCEQNLNHDAMYWYRQDPGQGLRLIYYSQIVNDFQKGDIAEGYSVSREKKESFPLTVTSAQKNPTAFYLCASSLVGDYSNQPQHFGDGTRLSIL.